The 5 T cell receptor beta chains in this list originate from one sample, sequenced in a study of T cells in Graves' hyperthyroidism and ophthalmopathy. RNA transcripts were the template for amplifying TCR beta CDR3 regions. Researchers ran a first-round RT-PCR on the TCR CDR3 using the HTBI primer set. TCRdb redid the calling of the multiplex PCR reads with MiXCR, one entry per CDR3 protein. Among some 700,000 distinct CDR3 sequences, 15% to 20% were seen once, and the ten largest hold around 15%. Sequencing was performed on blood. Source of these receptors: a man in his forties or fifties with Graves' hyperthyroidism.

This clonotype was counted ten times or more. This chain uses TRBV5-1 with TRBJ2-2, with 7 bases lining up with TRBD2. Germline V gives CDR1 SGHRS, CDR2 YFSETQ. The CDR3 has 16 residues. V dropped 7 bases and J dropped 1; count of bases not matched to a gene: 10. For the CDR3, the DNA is TGCGCCAGCGGGTACTTGGCGGGAGTGAACACCGGGGAGCTGTTTTTT. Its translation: CASGYLAGVNTGELFF. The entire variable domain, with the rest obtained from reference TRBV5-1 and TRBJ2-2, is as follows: KAGVTQTPRYLIKTRGQQVTLSCSPISGHRSVSWYQQTPGQGLQFLFEYFSETQRNKGNFPGRFSGRQFSNSRSEMNVSTLELGDSALYLCASGYLAGVNTGELFFGEGSRLTVL.

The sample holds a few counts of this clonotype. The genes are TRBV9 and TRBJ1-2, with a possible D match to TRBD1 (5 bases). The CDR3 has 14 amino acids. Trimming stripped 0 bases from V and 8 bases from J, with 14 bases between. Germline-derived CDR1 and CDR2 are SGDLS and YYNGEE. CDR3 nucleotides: TGTGCCAGCAGCGTAGGGGGACGCCGTTCGGGCTACACCTTC. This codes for CASSVGGRRSGYTF.

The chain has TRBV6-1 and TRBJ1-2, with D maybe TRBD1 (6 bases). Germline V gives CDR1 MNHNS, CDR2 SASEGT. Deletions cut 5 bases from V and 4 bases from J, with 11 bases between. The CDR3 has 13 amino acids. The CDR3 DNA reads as TGTGCCAGCAGTTGGTCCAGGGGCTATGGCTACACCTTC. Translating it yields CASSWSRGYGYTF.

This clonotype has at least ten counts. The CDR3 DNA sequence: TGTGCCAGCAGTTTGGATAACAATCAGCCCCAGCATTTT. It codes for CASSLDNNQPQHF. The rearrangement joins TRBV28 to TRBJ1-5; no definite D call. Trimming took 3 bases from V and 3 from J, leaving 6 bases between them. Germline CDR1 is MDHEN and CDR2 is SYDVKM. The CDR3 length is 13 residues.

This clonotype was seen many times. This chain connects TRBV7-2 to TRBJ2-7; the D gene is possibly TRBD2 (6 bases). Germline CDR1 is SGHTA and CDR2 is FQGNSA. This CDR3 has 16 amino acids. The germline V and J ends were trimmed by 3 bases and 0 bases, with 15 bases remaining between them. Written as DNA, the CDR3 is TGTGCCAGCAGCTTCCGGTTGGAGGAGGGCTCCTACGAGCAGTACTTC. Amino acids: CASSFRLEEGSYEQYF. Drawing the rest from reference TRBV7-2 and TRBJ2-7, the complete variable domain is GAGVSQSPSNKVTEKGKDVELRCDPISGHTALYWYRQSLGQGLEFLIYFQGNSAPDKSGLPSDRFSAERTGGSVSTLTIQRTQQEDSAVYLCASSFRLEEGSYEQYFGPGTRLTVT.